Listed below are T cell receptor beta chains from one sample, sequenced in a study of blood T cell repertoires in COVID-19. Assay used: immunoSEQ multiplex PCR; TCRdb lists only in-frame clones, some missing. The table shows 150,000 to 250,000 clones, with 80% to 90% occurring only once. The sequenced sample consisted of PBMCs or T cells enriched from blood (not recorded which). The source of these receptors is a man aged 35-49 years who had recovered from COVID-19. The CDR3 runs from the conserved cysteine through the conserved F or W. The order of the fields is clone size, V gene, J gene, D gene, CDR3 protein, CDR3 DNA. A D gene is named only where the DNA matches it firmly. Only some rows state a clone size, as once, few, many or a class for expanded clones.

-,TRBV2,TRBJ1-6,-,CAGTGLGDSPLHF,TGTGCCGGTACAGGGCTCGGGGATTCACCCCTCCACTTT
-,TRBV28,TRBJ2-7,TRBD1,CGAGQVTYEQYF,TGTGGGGCGGGACAGGTTACCTACGAGCAGTACTTC
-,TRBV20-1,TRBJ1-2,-,CSASFGRRGYTF,TGCAGTGCTAGTTTTGGGAGGCGCGGCTACACCTTC
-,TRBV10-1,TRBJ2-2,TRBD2,CASSKGLAGTGELFF,TGCGCCAGCAGCAAGGGACTAGCGGGAACCGGGGAGCTGTTTTTT
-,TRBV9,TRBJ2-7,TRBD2,CASSAGGLAVAYEQYF,TGTGCCAGCAGCGCGGGAGGTCTAGCGGTTGCCTACGAGCAGTACTTC
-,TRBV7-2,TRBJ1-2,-,CASSYGQPGSYGYTF,TGTGCCAGCAGTTACGGACAGCCGGGAAGCTATGGCTACACCTTC
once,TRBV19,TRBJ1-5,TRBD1,CASSKLRDRGGNQPQHF,TGTGCCAGTAGTAAACTCCGGGACAGGGGCGGCAATCAGCCCCAGCATTTT
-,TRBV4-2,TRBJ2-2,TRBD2,CASSIRSGTSTGELFF,TGTGCCAGCAGCATAAGAAGCGGGACCAGCACCGGGGAGCTGTTTTTT
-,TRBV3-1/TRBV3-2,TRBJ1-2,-,CASSQDLGRFNYGYTF,TGTGCCAGCAGCCAAGATCTTGGGAGATTCAACTATGGCTACACCTTC
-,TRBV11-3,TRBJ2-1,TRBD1,CASSSGTGALYNEQFF,TGTGCCAGCAGCTCCGGGACAGGGGCGCTGTACAATGAGCAGTTCTTC
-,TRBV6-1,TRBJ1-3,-,CASSELGSRGTIYF,TGTGCCAGCAGTGAACTCGGCAGCCGAGGGACCATATATTTT
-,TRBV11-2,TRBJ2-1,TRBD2,CASSTKRGPYNEQFF,TGTGCCAGCAGCACGAAGCGGGGTCCCTACAATGAGCAGTTCTTC
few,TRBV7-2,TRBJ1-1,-,CASSRQTNTEAFF,TGTGCCAGCAGCCGACAGACGAACACTGAAGCTTTCTTT
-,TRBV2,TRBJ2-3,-,CASSRDYTDTQYF,TGTGCCAGCAGCCGGGATTACACAGATACGCAGTATTTT
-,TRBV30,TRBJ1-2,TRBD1,CAWSVRGRDGYTF,TGTGCCTGGAGTGTAAGGGGGCGTGATGGCTACACCTTC
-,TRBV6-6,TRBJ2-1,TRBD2,CASSTPASGREEQFF,TGTGCCAGCAGTACCCCTGCTAGCGGGAGGGAGGAGCAGTTCTTC
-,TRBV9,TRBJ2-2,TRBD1,CASSVPRGTANTGELFF,TGTGCCAGCAGCGTCCCAAGAGGGACAGCGAACACCGGGGAGCTGTTTTTT
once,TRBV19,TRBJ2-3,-,CASTTTASTDTQYF,TGTGCCAGTACCACGACAGCTAGCACAGATACGCAGTATTTT
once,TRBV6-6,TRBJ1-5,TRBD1,CASSSGQAYSNQPQHF,TGTGCCAGCAGTTCGGGACAGGCTTATAGCAATCAGCCCCAGCATTTT
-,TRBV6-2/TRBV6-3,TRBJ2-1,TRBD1,CASSRRTGLTTPGSYNEQFF,TGTGCCAGCAGTAGGAGGACAGGCCTGACCACCCCGGGGTCCTACAATGAGCAGTTCTTC
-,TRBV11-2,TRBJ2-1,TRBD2,CASSAGLATYNEQFF,TGTGCCAGCAGCGCGGGACTAGCGACTTACAATGAGCAGTTCTTC
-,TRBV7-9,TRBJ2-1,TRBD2,CASSLGGASGSYEQFF,TGTGCCAGCAGCTTAGGGGGGGCTAGCGGGAGTTATGAGCAGTTCTTC
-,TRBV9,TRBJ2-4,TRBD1,CASSAPGQGAKNIQYF,TGTGCCAGCAGCGCACCGGGACAGGGTGCCAAAAACATTCAGTACTTC
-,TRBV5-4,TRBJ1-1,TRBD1,CASSSRTGGDPEAFF,TGTGCCAGCAGCTCCAGGACAGGGGGAGATCCTGAAGCTTTCTTT
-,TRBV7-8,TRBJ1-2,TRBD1,CASSLQGASNYGYTF,TGTGCCAGCAGCTTACAGGGGGCGTCTAACTATGGCTACACCTTC
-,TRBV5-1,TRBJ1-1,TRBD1,CASSLGQGGTEAFF,TGCGCCAGCAGCTTAGGACAGGGGGGCACTGAAGCTTTCTTT
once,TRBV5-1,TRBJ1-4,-,CASRSGADNEKLFF,TGCGCCAGCAGGTCAGGGGCGGATAATGAAAAACTGTTTTTT
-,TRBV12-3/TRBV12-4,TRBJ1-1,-,CASRATVNTEAFF,TGTGCCAGCAGGGCGACAGTGAACACTGAAGCTTTCTTT
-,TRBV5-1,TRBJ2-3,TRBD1,CASSWSGGSSTDTQYF,TGCGCCAGCAGCTGGTCAGGGGGCTCTAGCACAGATACGCAGTATTTT
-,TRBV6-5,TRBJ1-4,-,CASSRDSGGAEKLFF,TGTGCCAGCAGTAGAGACAGTGGAGGGGCTGAAAAACTGTTTTTT
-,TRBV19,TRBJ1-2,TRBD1,CASSIVTGGEYGYTF,TGTGCCAGTAGTATAGTCACAGGGGGCGAATATGGCTACACCTTC
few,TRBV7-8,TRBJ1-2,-,CASSSGGGSNYGYTF,TGTGCCAGCAGCTCTGGGGGGGGATCTAACTATGGCTACACCTTC
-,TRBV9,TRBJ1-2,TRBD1,CASSPQTGGNYGYTF,TGTGCCAGCAGCCCACAGACAGGGGGCAACTATGGCTACACCTTC
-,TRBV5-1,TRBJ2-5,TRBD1,CASSLHTGGAETQYF,TGCGCCAGCAGCTTGCACACAGGGGGCGCGGAGACCCAGTACTTC
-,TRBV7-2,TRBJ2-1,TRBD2,CASSTSGLAGTYNEQFF,TGTGCCAGCAGCACCTCGGGGTTAGCGGGAACCTACAATGAGCAGTTCTTC
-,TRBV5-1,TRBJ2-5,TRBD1,CASSLGDRDAETQYF,TGCGCCAGCAGCTTGGGAGACAGGGATGCAGAGACCCAGTACTTC
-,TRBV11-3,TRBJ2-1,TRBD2,CASRASGSPEQFF,TGTGCCTCCCGGGCTAGCGGGTCCCCAGAGCAGTTCTTC
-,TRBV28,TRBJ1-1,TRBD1,CAIRGPEAFF,TGTGCCATTAGGGGGCCTGAAGCTTTCTTT
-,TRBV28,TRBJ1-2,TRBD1,CASSLRDRGYGYTF,TGTGCCAGCAGTTTAAGGGACAGAGGCTATGGCTACACCTTC
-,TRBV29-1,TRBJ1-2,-,CSVGGESNSYGYTF,TGCAGCGTTGGTGGTGAAAGTAATAGCTATGGCTACACCTTC
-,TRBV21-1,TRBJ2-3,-,CASSNLLDTQYF,TGTGCCAGCAGCAACTTACTCGATACGCAGTATTTT
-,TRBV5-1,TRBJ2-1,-,CASSPSSGNNEQFF,TGCGCCAGCAGCCCCTCTTCAGGGAACAATGAGCAGTTCTTC
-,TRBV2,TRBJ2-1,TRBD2,CASSEQPSGHNEQFF,TGTGCCAGCAGTGAACAGCCTAGCGGTCACAATGAGCAGTTCTTC
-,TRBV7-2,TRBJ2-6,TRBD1,CASSPEGAGSGANVLTF,TGTGCCAGCAGCCCAGAGGGGGCTGGCTCTGGGGCCAACGTCCTGACTTTC
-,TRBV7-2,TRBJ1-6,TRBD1,CASRLDRGGNSPLHF,TGTGCCAGCAGGTTAGACAGGGGAGGTAACTCACCCCTCCACTTT
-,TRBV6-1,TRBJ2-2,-,CASRHRPPNTGELFF,TGTGCCAGCAGGCACAGGCCCCCGAACACCGGGGAGCTGTTTTTT